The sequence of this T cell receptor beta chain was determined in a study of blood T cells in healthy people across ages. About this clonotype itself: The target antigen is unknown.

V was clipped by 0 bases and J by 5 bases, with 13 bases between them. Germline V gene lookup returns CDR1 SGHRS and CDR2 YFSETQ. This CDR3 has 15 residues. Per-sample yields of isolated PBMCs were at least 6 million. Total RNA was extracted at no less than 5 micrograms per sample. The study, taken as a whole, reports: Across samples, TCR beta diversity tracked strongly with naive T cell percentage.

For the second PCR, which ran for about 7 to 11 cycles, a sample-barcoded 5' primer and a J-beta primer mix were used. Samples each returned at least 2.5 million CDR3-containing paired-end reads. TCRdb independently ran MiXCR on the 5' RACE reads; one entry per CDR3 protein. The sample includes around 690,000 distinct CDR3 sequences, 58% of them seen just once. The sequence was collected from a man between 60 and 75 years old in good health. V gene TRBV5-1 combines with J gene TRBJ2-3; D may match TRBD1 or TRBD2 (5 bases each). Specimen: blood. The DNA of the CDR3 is TGCGCCAGCAGCTTGGGTCCGGGGACGGGAGATACGCAGTATTTT. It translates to CASSLGPGTGDTQYF.